The 2 T cell receptor beta chains reported below all come from one sample, sequenced in a study of control samples from healthy donors and cancer patients. Clones were read by immunoSEQ multiplex PCR, and TCRdb kept only the in-frame ones, dropping some. The table has some 100,000 clones, 92% seen once. The sequencing sample was made of blood. The origin of the receptors is a human donor in good health. The donor label of this sample is uncertain.

CDR3 DNA: TGTGCCAGCAGCCAAGGGGCAGGGCGATTCTCCGAGCAGTACTTC. Translation gives CASSQGAGRFSEQYF. The J gene is TRBJ2-7, the V gene TRBV3-1 (or the pseudogene TRBV3-2), with a possible D match to TRBD1 (5 bases). The CDR3 covers 15 residues. Trimming took off 1 base at V and 6 bases at J, with 16 bases between the two ends. The germline V gene encodes CDR1 LGHDT and CDR2 YNNKEL (reference sequence).

This chain links TRBV19 with TRBJ1-5; 10 bases agree with TRBD1. Looked up from germline, CDR1 is LNHDA and CDR2 is SQIVND (reference sequence). With V trimmed by 5 bases and J by 6 bases, 4 bases remained unmatched. This CDR3 has 14 amino acids. The CDR3 DNA sequence: TGTGCCAGTAGTCCAGGACAGGGGGGTCAGCCCCAGCATTTT. This codes for CASSPGQGGQPQHF.